Included here is one T cell receptor (beta chain) sequence, with context. What it binds is not known. The V gene's germline CDR1 is MNHNS and CDR2 SASEGT. V was trimmed by 7 bases and J by 1 base, leaving 13 bases between them. The CDR3 consists of 14 residues. The PCR had 60 Vbeta and 13 Jbeta primers. In the original workflow: A later analysis counted approximately 80 million unique TCR beta chains, 10 million to 12 million shared. Repertoires were generated with immunoSEQ multiplex PCR, while TCRdb's copy carries only in-frame clones and drops some. V, J and clone size reflect that table, while D and trimming were determined from the DNA. The sample comprises about 150,000 clones, over 80% of which are singletons, and roughly 3.4% rests with the top ten. These data come from a study of cytomegalovirus exposure and HLA in healthy donors. Study-wide results and limits: It was only CMV serostatus that was available as immune exposure information. A few chains linked to CMV were shown in vitro to be specific for CMV antigens.

The rearrangement links TRBV6-1 to TRBJ1-1, with D hard to call. Sequencing input: PBMCs. This TCR was sampled from a male donor in good health and CMV-seronegative. The CDR3 sequence is CASNTIRRNTEAFF. For the CDR3, the DNA is TGTGCCAGCAATACAATAAGGAGGAACACTGAAGCTTTCTTT.